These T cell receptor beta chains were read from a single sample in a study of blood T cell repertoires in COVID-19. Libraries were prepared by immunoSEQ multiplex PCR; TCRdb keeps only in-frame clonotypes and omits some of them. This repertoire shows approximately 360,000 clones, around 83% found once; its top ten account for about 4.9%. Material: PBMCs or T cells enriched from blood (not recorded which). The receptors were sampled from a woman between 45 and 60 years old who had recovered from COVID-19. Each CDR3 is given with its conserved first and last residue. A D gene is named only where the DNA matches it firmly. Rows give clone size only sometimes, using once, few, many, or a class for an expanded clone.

CDR3 DNA: TGTGCCAGCAGCCAACGAGGGGAGGGGGCAACTAATGAAAAACTGTTTTTT; CDR3 protein: CASSQRGEGATNEKLFF; CDR3 length: 17; D gene: .; V gene: TRBV3-1/TRBV3-2; clone size: .; J gene: TRBJ1-4
CDR3 DNA: TGCGCCAGCAGCCAAGTGGTTAGCGGAAGCTCCTACGAGCAGTACTTC; CDR3 protein: CASSQVVSGSSYEQYF; CDR3 length: 16; D gene: .; V gene: TRBV4-1; clone size: .; J gene: TRBJ2-7
CDR3 DNA: TGTGCCAGCAGCAACAGGGACAGTGGCTACACCTTC; CDR3 protein: CASSNRDSGYTF; CDR3 length: 12; D gene: TRBD1; V gene: TRBV27; clone size: .; J gene: TRBJ1-2
CDR3 DNA: TGTGCCAGCAGCTTAAGAGGGCGGCGGAGCAATCAGCCCCAGCATTTT; CDR3 protein: CASSLRGRRSNQPQHF; CDR3 length: 16; D gene: .; V gene: TRBV5-6; clone size: .; J gene: TRBJ1-5
CDR3 DNA: TGTGCCAGCAGCTTACTCAGCGGGAGCGATAAAAACATTCAGTACTTC; CDR3 protein: CASSLLSGSDKNIQYF; CDR3 length: 16; D gene: TRBD2; V gene: TRBV11-2; clone size: .; J gene: TRBJ2-4
CDR3 DNA: TGCGCCAGCAGCTTGGACGGAGCGAACACCGGGGAGCTGTTTTTT; CDR3 protein: CASSLDGANTGELFF; CDR3 length: 15; D gene: .; V gene: TRBV5-1; clone size: .; J gene: TRBJ2-2
CDR3 DNA: TGCAGCGTTGAGCAGAAGAACACTGAAGCTTTCTTT; CDR3 protein: CSVEQKNTEAFF; CDR3 length: 12; D gene: .; V gene: TRBV29-1; clone size: .; J gene: TRBJ1-1
CDR3 DNA: TGCAGCGTTGTATTCCTTGGGGAGGGGATCGACTATGGCTACACCTTC; CDR3 protein: CSVVFLGEGIDYGYTF; CDR3 length: 16; D gene: .; V gene: TRBV29-1; clone size: .; J gene: TRBJ1-2
CDR3 DNA: TGTGCCAGCAGCCCGCGGACAGGGAGGACTGAAGCTTTCTTT; CDR3 protein: CASSPRTGRTEAFF; CDR3 length: 14; D gene: TRBD1; V gene: TRBV11-2; clone size: .; J gene: TRBJ1-1
CDR3 DNA: TGTGCCAGCAGCACGGGACAGGGCGGCCCCAATCAGCCCCAGCATTTT; CDR3 protein: CASSTGQGGPNQPQHF; CDR3 length: 16; D gene: TRBD1; V gene: TRBV7-8; clone size: .; J gene: TRBJ1-5
CDR3 DNA: TGTGCCAGTAGTATAGGCTTTTGGGGGCCTTCCACCTACGAGCAGTACTTC; CDR3 protein: CASSIGFWGPSTYEQYF; CDR3 length: 17; D gene: .; V gene: TRBV19; clone size: .; J gene: TRBJ2-7
CDR3 DNA: TGCGCCAGCAGCCCAGGGTTGTCCTACAATGAGCAGTTCTTC; CDR3 protein: CASSPGLSYNEQFF; CDR3 length: 14; D gene: .; V gene: TRBV5-1; clone size: .; J gene: TRBJ2-1
CDR3 DNA: TGTGCCAGTAGTACCAGGACAGGGACGACAGCCGCTGAGCAGTTCTTC; CDR3 protein: CASSTRTGTTAAEQFF; CDR3 length: 16; D gene: TRBD1; V gene: TRBV19; clone size: once; J gene: TRBJ2-1
CDR3 DNA: TGTGCCAGCAGTTACCCGACGCGAAGACTAGCGGAAAAAGGACGAGAGACCCAGTACTTC; CDR3 protein: CASSYPTRRLAEKGRETQYF; CDR3 length: 20; D gene: TRBD2; V gene: TRBV6-2/TRBV6-3; clone size: .; J gene: TRBJ2-5
CDR3 DNA: TGTGCCAGCAGCCGACAGGGTGTGTACGAGCAGTACTTC; CDR3 protein: CASSRQGVYEQYF; CDR3 length: 13; D gene: TRBD1; V gene: TRBV7-9; clone size: .; J gene: TRBJ2-7
CDR3 DNA: TGTGCCAGCAGCCGCACAGGGGAAGTAGGCTACAATGAGCAGTTCTTC; CDR3 protein: CASSRTGEVGYNEQFF; CDR3 length: 16; D gene: TRBD1; V gene: TRBV5-4; clone size: .; J gene: TRBJ2-1
CDR3 DNA: TGTGCCAGCAGACCGACAGGGGGCACTGAAGCTTTCTTT; CDR3 protein: CASRPTGGTEAFF; CDR3 length: 13; D gene: TRBD1; V gene: TRBV6-5; clone size: .; J gene: TRBJ1-1
CDR3 DNA: TGTGCCAGCAGCTTAGCCCGGGACAGGCCTAACTATGGCTACACCTTC; CDR3 protein: CASSLARDRPNYGYTF; CDR3 length: 16; D gene: TRBD1; V gene: TRBV11-3; clone size: .; J gene: TRBJ1-2
CDR3 DNA: TGTGCCAGCAGCCTAGCGACAGGATCTAATCAGCCCCAGCATTTT; CDR3 protein: CASSLATGSNQPQHF; CDR3 length: 15; D gene: .; V gene: TRBV7-2; clone size: .; J gene: TRBJ1-5
CDR3 DNA: TGTGCCAGCAGCCTTTCCCGGGACTCCTCCTATGGCTACACCTTC; CDR3 protein: CASSLSRDSSYGYTF; CDR3 length: 15; D gene: .; V gene: TRBV7-2; clone size: .; J gene: TRBJ1-2
CDR3 DNA: TGTGCCAGCAGCTTGGGAGCGGGGGTCGGCCAAGAGACCCAGTACTTC; CDR3 protein: CASSLGAGVGQETQYF; CDR3 length: 16; D gene: TRBD2; V gene: TRBV5-8; clone size: once; J gene: TRBJ2-5
CDR3 DNA: TGTGCCTGGAGTGCCCTTAGCACAGATACGCAGTATTTT; CDR3 protein: CAWSALSTDTQYF; CDR3 length: 13; D gene: .; V gene: TRBV30; clone size: .; J gene: TRBJ2-3
CDR3 DNA: TGCGCCAGCAGCTGGAACACAGGGGGCGCGGGAACTGAAGCTTTCTTT; CDR3 protein: CASSWNTGGAGTEAFF; CDR3 length: 16; D gene: TRBD1; V gene: TRBV5-1; clone size: .; J gene: TRBJ1-1
CDR3 DNA: TGTGCCAGCATGTCCCTTCGGGGGACTAATGAAAAACTGTTTTTT; CDR3 protein: CASMSLRGTNEKLFF; CDR3 length: 15; D gene: .; V gene: TRBV7-8; clone size: once; J gene: TRBJ1-4
CDR3 DNA: TGTGCCACCAGCAGAGATCAATCCTACGAGCAGTACTTC; CDR3 protein: CATSRDQSYEQYF; CDR3 length: 13; D gene: .; V gene: TRBV15; clone size: .; J gene: TRBJ2-7